The clone carrying this T cell receptor (beta chain) was seen only a few times. The antigen is not known. One entry per CDR3 protein results from TCRdb running MiXCR on the 5' RACE reads. Found here are 1.5 million to 2 million distinct CDR3 sequences, under 35% of them singletons; the top ten hold around 0.3%. This specimen comes from a study of identical twins. Study-wide findings and caveats: Models came in too low on out-of-frame TCR alpha sharing in monozygotic twins. Insertions were reduced in abundant cord blood beta clonotypes but not in memory repertoires.

The CDR3 is made up of 14 amino acids. Germline CDR1 reads SGHRS; CDR2 reads YFSETQ. With V trimmed by 4 bases and J by 4 bases, 5 bases remained unmatched. This clonotype originated in a newborn girl in good health. This chain connects TRBV5-1 to TRBJ1-1, with 9 bases that match TRBD1. What was sequenced was cord blood. The CDR3 loop reads CASSLRDRATEAFF. The CDR3 DNA reads as TGCGCCAGCAGCCTCCGGGACAGGGCCACTGAAGCTTTCTTT.